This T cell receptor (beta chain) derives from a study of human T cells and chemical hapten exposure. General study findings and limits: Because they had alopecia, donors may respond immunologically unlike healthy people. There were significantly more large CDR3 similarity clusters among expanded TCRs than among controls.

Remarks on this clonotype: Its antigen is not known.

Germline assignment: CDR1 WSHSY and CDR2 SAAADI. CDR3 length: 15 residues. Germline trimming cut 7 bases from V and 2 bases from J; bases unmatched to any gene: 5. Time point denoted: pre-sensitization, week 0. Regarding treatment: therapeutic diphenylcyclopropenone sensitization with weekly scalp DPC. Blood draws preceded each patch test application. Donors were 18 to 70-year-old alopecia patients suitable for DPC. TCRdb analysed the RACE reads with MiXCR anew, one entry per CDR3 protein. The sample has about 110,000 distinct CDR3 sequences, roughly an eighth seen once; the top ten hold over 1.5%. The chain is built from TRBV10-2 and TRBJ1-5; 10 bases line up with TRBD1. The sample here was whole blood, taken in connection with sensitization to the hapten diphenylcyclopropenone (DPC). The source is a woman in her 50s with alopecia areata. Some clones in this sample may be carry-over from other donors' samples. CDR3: CASKGQGSGNQPQHF. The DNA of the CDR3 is TGCGCCAGCAAGGGACAGGGGAGCGGCAATCAGCCCCAGCATTTT.